These 30 T cell receptor beta chains were sequenced from one sample in a study of Ad26.COV2.S vaccination and SARS-CoV-2 variants. Sequencing was performed with immunoSEQ multiplex PCR; in TCRdb, only in-frame clones are kept and a portion is missing. The sample contains about 350,000 clones, around 90% of which appear only once. Treatment here: approximately 18 received Ad26.COV2.S at low or high dose, single or two shots; roughly five received placebo; per-sample allocation not given. Day 63 following the first vaccine or placebo injection was when the samples were taken. The sequencing used peripheral blood, collected in a trial of Ad26.COV2.S vaccine versus placebo. These receptors all come from a person between 18 and 59 years old who received the Ad26.COV2.S COVID-19 vaccine or a placebo.

This chain connects TRBV6-5 to TRBJ1-2, with TRBD1 identical over 10 bases. V lost 7 bases and J lost 6; bases outside the gene matches: 11. The CDR3 length is 15 residues. Germline V lookup: CDR1 MNHEY, CDR2 SVGAGI. The CDR3 nucleotides are TGTGCCAGCACACCAACGACAGGGGGCGCGAATGGCTACACCTTC. It codes for CASTPTTGGANGYTF.

This chain uses TRBV15 with TRBJ2-5; either TRBD1 or TRBD2 may fit D (6 bases each). The V end lost 0 bases, the J end lost 5 bases, and 10 bases lay between the germline ends. CDR3 length: 14 amino acids. Germline CDR1 and CDR2: LNHNV and YYDKDF (reference sequence). DNA for the CDR3: TGTGCCACCAGCAGAGATAGGGGGGACGAGACCCAGTACTTC. Translation gives CATSRDRGDETQYF.

The V call is TRBV9, the J call TRBJ2-7, with 7 bases that match TRBD1. J lost 5 bases, V lost 2 bases, and 4 bases had no gene match. Per the germline V gene, CDR1 is SGDLS and CDR2 is YYNGEE. This CDR3 spans 13 amino acids. CDR3 loop: CASSVGTENEQYF. The CDR3 DNA sequence: TGTGCCAGCAGCGTCGGGACAGAAAACGAGCAGTACTTC.

The rearrangement joins TRBV7-8 to TRBJ1-5; D is perhaps TRBD1 (6 bases). Deletions cut 1 base from V and 1 base from J, with 14 bases between. CDR3 length equals 17 residues. Germline V CDR1 and CDR2: SGHVS, FQNEAQ. The CDR3 sequence: CASSLVGGGGSNQPQHF. As DNA, the CDR3 is TGTGCCAGCAGCTTAGTAGGGGGAGGCGGCAGCAATCAGCCCCAGCATTTT.

V and J are TRBV27 and TRBJ2-7, with TRBD1 identical over 9 bases. The trim removed 5 bases at V and 5 bases at J, leaving 7 bases unmatched. This CDR3 region has 14 residues. CDR1 is MNHEY and CDR2 is SMNVEV in the germline V gene (reference sequence). CDR3 DNA: TGTGCCAGCAGTATGTACAGGGGGCGGGACGAGCAGTACTTC. Residues: CASSMYRGRDEQYF.

The chain couples TRBV2 to TRBJ2-7; no clear D gene. The CDR3 length is 12 residues. V was pared by 1 base and J by 2 bases, with 3 bases between. Germline loops: CDR1 SNHLY, CDR2 FYNNEI. The CDR3 DNA reads as TGTGCCAGCAGTGAAGGGGCCTACGAGCAGTACTTC. Its protein product is CASSEGAYEQYF.

The J gene is TRBJ2-2, the V gene TRBV27, with D unresolved. The CDR3 consists of 14 residues. The germline V gene encodes CDR1 MNHEY and CDR2 SMNVEV (reference sequence). V lost 3 bases and J lost 5, with 10 bases in between. CDR3 sequence (DNA): TGTGCCAGCAGTTTGCCCCACGCGACCGGGGAGCTGTTTTTT. Translated: CASSLPHATGELFF.

The chain carries TRBV6-5 and TRBJ2-7; D unclear. This CDR3 has 12 residues. Germline assignment: CDR1 MNHEY and CDR2 SVGAGI. With 6 bases removed from V and 4 bases from J, the gap between germline ends came to 10 bases. CDR3 sequence (DNA): TGTGCCAGCAGCGATATACGGTACGAGCAGTACTTC. This sequence encodes CASSDIRYEQYF.

The chain combines TRBV18 with TRBJ1-1; tentative D call: TRBD1 (6 bases). Between the trimmed V and J ends, which lost 3 bases and 7 bases, there was a span of 9 bases. This CDR3 is built from 12 residues. Germline assignment: CDR1 KGHSH and CDR2 LQKENI. CDR3 sequence (DNA): TGTGCCAGCTCACCCGCGGACAGTGAAGCTTTCTTT. It translates to CASSPADSEAFF.

The chain carries TRBV29-1 and TRBJ1-3; unclear D gene. Between the trimmed V and J ends, which lost 8 bases and 2 bases, there was a span of 22 bases. The germline V gene encodes CDR1 SQVTM and CDR2 ANQGSEA. This CDR3 contains 16 residues. The CDR3 here is CSPRPDPPGPGNTIYF. CDR3 DNA: TGCAGCCCACGGCCCGACCCTCCCGGACCTGGAAACACCATATATTTT.

The chain uses TRBV5-1 and TRBJ2-5, with D possibly matching TRBD1 (5 bases). Trimming pared 0 bases from V and 5 bases from J, leaving 14 bases between. Germline CDR1 and CDR2: SGHRS and YFSETQ. CDR3 length: 15 amino acids. Here the CDR3 DNA reads TGCGCCAGCAGCTTGGCCTCGGAGTACAGGGAGACCCAGTACTTC. Translation gives CASSLASEYRETQYF.

The chain links TRBV4-1 to TRBJ1-5; D gene uncertain. Germline-derived CDR1 and CDR2 are MGHRA and YSYEKL. With 0 bases removed from V and 7 bases from J, the gap between germline ends came to 10 bases. The CDR3 sequence is 14 residues long. DNA for the CDR3: TGCGCCAGCAGCCAAGAACCGGGGAACCAGCCCCAGCATTTT. Residues: CASSQEPGNQPQHF.

The chain recombines TRBV4-3 with TRBJ2-1; D ambiguous. Germline V gene data show CDR1 as LGHNA and CDR2 as YSLEER. V was trimmed by 0 bases and J by 0 bases, leaving 6 bases between them. The CDR3 loop spans 15 amino acids. CDR3 sequence reads: CASSQDTGSYNEQFF. The CDR3 bases are TGCGCCAGCAGCCAAGATACGGGCTCCTACAATGAGCAGTTCTTC.

About this clone itself: Other DNA sequences in the same sample also yield this CDR3. The chain links TRBV6-5 to TRBJ1-1, with no clear D. Per the germline V gene, CDR1 is MNHEY and CDR2 is SVGAGI. The length of the CDR3 is 14 residues. The V and J ends lost 0 bases and 1 base respectively, with 6 bases between them. The CDR3 nucleotides read TGTGCCAGCAGTTACTCCGCCAGGAACACTGAAGCTTTCTTT. It encodes CASSYSARNTEAFF.

The chain employs TRBV30 and TRBJ1-1, with D possibly TRBD1 on 6 matching bases. Trimming removed 4 bases from V and 1 base from J, with 10 bases in between. CDR3 length: 13 amino acids. Germline lookup yields CDR1 GTSNPN and CDR2 SVGIG (reference sequence). DNA of the CDR3: TGTGCCTGGACCTTGGGACAGAACACTGAAGCTTTCTTT. It translates to CAWTLGQNTEAFF.

The chain is built from TRBV7-6 and TRBJ2-6; weak D call: TRBD1 (5 bases). V was cut by 2 bases and J by 0 bases, with 8 bases left in between. The CDR3 loop spans 16 amino acids. The germline V gene has CDR1 SGHVS and CDR2 FNYEAQ. CDR3: CASSLWGSSGANVLTF. CDR3 nucleotides: TGTGCCAGCAGCTTATGGGGCAGCTCTGGGGCCAACGTCCTGACTTTC.

The chain couples TRBV9 to TRBJ2-3; a possible D gene is TRBD2 (7 bases). Trimming cost V 0 bases and J 0 bases, with 14 bases left between them. The CDR3 consists of 17 residues. CDR1 is SGDLS, CDR2 YYNGEE, per germline. The CDR3 coding sequence is TGTGCCAGCAGCGTAGACCCCGGGGGGCTGAGCACAGATACGCAGTATTTT. Amino acid sequence: CASSVDPGGLSTDTQYF.

V gene TRBV7-8 combines with J gene TRBJ1-3; 7 nucleotides align to TRBD1. This CDR3 has 14 residues. Per germline, CDR1 SGHVS and CDR2 FQNEAQ. J lost 2 bases, V lost 5 bases, and 3 bases had no gene match. CDR3 in amino acids: CASSGQVAGNTIYF. The CDR3 DNA reads TGTGCCAGCAGCGGACAGGTGGCTGGAAACACCATATATTTT.

J is TRBJ1-2 and V is TRBV19, with D maybe TRBD1 (6 bases). Trimming took 4 bases from V and 4 from J, leaving 16 bases between them. CDR3 size: 15 residues. Germline V gives CDR1 LNHDA, CDR2 SQIVND (reference sequence). The CDR3 DNA follows: TGTGCCAGTAGTAAGGCAGGGGAGACCAGCTATGGCTACACCTTC. It encodes CASSKAGETSYGYTF.

V gene TRBV6-1 combines with J gene TRBJ1-1; maybe TRBD1 (5 bases). The germline V gene has CDR1 MNHNS and CDR2 SASEGT. The CDR3 is made up of 13 amino acids. V was trimmed by 1 base and J by 4 bases, leaving 7 bases between them. The CDR3 coding sequence is TGTGCCAGCAGTGAAGACAGGCGCACTGAAGCTTTCTTT. This sequence encodes CASSEDRRTEAFF.

The rearrangement joins TRBV11-2 to TRBJ2-5; no reliable D call. The CDR3 sequence is 14 residues long. Trimming took off 5 bases at V and 4 bases at J, with 14 bases between the two ends. Per germline, CDR1 SGHAT and CDR2 FQNNGV. The CDR3 loop is CASSEDNRRETQYF. CDR3 sequence (DNA): TGTGCCAGCAGCGAAGACAACCGGAGAGAGACCCAGTACTTC.

This chain connects TRBV11-3 to TRBJ1-1, with D tentatively TRBD1 (6 bases). Germline V gene lookup returns CDR1 SGHNT and CDR2 YENEEA. CDR3 length: 15 residues. V was trimmed by 6 bases and J by 1 base, leaving 15 bases between them. In DNA, the CDR3 is TGTGCCAGCAGTCTAGGGGGGAGTACGAACACTGAAGCTTTCTTT. Residues: CASSLGGSTNTEAFF.

This chain joins TRBV11-2 and TRBJ1-3, with unresolved D. V lost 3 bases and J 3 bases, leaving 18 bases between the germline ends. CDR3 length: 17 residues. CDR1 and CDR2 from the germline V gene are SGHAT and FQNNGV. The CDR3 DNA is TGTGCCAGCAGCTTGGCGGGTCCATTCTCTTATGGAAACACCATATATTTT. This codes for CASSLAGPFSYGNTIYF.

As DNA, the CDR3 is TGTGCCAGCAGTGAATATCAGAGCTCCTACGAGCAGTACTTC. Protein: CASSEYQSSYEQYF. This chain joins TRBV2 and TRBJ2-7; D gene uncertain. The CDR3 consists of 14 residues. Germline CDR1 SNHLY, CDR2 FYNNEI. V lost 2 bases and J lost 0, with 8 bases in between.

This chain joins TRBV4-3 and TRBJ2-3; possibly TRBD2 for D (5 bases). CDR1 LGHNA and CDR2 YSLEER come from the germline V gene. This CDR3 region has 15 residues. V shed 0 bases and J shed 3 bases, with 10 bases lying between them. The CDR3 DNA reads TGCGCCAGCAGCCAAGATACCCTAGCAACAGATACGCAGTATTTT. Its protein product is CASSQDTLATDTQYF.

The count of this clone is one. In nucleotides, the CDR3 is TGTGCCAGCAGACTATTAACGGACGGAAAGCAGTACTTC. Its protein product is CASRLLTDGKQYF. This sequence joins TRBV2 and TRBJ2-7, with D hard to call. The V end lost 6 bases, the J end lost 8 bases, and 17 bases lay between the germline ends. This CDR3 spans 13 amino acids. Germline CDR1 and CDR2: SNHLY and FYNNEI.

V is TRBV12-5 and J is TRBJ2-7; D is unresolved. CDR1 and CDR2 from the germline V gene are LGHNT and FRNRAP. V shed 5 bases and J shed 2 bases, with 7 bases lying between them. The CDR3 runs 12 residues. Here the CDR3 reads CASGLGPYEQYF. In DNA, the CDR3 is TGTGCTAGTGGTCTCGGACCCTACGAGCAGTACTTC.

CDR3 DNA: TGCGCCAGCAGCCAAGACGACAGGCCCGGCTATGGCTACACCTTC. Translation: CASSQDDRPGYGYTF. J is TRBJ1-2 and V is TRBV4-3, with a weak D call TRBD1 (6 bases). V was cut by 0 bases and J by 4 bases, with 12 bases left in between. Germline V gives CDR1 LGHNA, CDR2 YSLEER. The CDR3 consists of 15 residues.

The J gene is TRBJ1-1, the V gene TRBV4-1; D unclear. Germline CDR1 is MGHRA and CDR2 is YSYEKL. The CDR3 length is 15 residues. The ends were cut back, 3 bases at V and 1 base at J, with 12 bases in the middle. The chain's CDR3 is CASSQLQQTNTEAFF. CDR3 nucleotide sequence: TGCGCCAGCAGCCAGTTGCAACAAACGAACACTGAAGCTTTCTTT.

In this sample, this clone turned up a few times. V usage is TRBV5-1 and J usage is TRBJ2-2, with 7 bases identical to TRBD1. CDR3 length: 16 residues. The V and J ends lost 4 bases and 3 bases, in that order; junction bases with no gene match: 9. Germline loops: CDR1 SGHRS, CDR2 YFSETQ. The chain's CDR3 is CASSTVTGADTGELFF. The CDR3 DNA follows: TGCGCCAGCAGCACTGTAACAGGGGCCGACACCGGGGAGCTGTTTTTT.